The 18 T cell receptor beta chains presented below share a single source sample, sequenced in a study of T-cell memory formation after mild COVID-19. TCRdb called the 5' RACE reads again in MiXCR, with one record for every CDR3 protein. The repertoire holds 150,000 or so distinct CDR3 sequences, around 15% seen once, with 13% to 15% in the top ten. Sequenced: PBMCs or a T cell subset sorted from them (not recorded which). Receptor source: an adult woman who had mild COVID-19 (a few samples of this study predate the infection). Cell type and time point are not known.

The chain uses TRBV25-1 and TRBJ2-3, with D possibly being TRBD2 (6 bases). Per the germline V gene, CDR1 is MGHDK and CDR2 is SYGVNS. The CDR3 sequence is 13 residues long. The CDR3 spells CASGGTSTDTQYF. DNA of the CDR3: TGTGCGAGCGGCGGGACTAGCACAGATACGCAGTATTTT.

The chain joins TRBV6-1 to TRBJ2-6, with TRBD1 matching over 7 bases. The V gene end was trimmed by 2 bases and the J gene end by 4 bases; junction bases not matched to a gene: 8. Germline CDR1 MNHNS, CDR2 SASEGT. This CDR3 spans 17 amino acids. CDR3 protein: CASSEWKGAQGANVLTF. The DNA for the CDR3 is TGTGCCAGCAGTGAATGGAAGGGGGCGCAAGGGGCCAACGTCCTGACTTTC.

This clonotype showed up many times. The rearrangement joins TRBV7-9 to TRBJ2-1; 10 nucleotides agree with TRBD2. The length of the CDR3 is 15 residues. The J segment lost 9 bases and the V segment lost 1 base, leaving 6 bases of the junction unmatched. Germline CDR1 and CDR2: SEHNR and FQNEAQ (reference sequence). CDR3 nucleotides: TGTGCCAGCAGCTTAGTTCCTAGCGGGAGCGGTGAGCAGTTCTTC. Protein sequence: CASSLVPSGSGEQFF.

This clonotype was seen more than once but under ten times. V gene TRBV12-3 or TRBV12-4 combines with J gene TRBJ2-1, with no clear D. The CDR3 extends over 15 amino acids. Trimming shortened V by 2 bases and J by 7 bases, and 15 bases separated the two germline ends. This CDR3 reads CASSLTLPKGNEQFF. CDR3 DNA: TGTGCCAGCAGTTTAACACTCCCCAAGGGTAATGAGCAGTTCTTC.

Here the CDR3 reads CASNPRDYNSPLHF. The CDR3, as DNA: TGTGCCAGCAACCCGCGGGATTATAATTCACCCCTCCACTTT. The rearrangement uses TRBV7-6 and TRBJ1-6; unclear D gene. The length of the CDR3 is 14 residues. Trimming stripped 7 bases from V and 4 bases from J, with 11 bases between. Germline values: CDR1 SGHVS, CDR2 FNYEAQ.

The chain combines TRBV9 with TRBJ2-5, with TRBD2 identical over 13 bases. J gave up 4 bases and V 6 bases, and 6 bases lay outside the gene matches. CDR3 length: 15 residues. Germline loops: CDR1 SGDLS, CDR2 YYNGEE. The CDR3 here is CASNRLAGGRETQYF. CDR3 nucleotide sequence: TGTGCCAGCAACAGACTAGCGGGGGGACGAGAGACCCAGTACTTC. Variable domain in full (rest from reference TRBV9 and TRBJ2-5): DSGVTQTPKHLITATGQRVTLRCSPRSGDLSVYWYQQSLDQGLQFLIQYYNGEERAKGNILERFSAQQFPDLHSELNLSSLELGDSALYFCASNRLAGGRETQYFGPGTRLLVL.

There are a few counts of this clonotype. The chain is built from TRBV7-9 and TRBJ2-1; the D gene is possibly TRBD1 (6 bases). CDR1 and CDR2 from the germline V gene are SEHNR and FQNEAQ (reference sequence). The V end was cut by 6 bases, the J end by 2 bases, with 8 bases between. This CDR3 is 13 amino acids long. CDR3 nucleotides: TGTGCCAGCAGTGGACAGACCTACAATGAGCAGTTCTTC. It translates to CASSGQTYNEQFF.

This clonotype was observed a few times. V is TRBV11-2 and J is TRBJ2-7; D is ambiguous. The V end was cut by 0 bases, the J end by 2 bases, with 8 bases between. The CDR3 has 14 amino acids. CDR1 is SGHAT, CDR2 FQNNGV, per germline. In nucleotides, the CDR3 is TGTGCCAGCAGCTTAGATTCCTACCCCTACGAGCAGTACTTC. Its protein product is CASSLDSYPYEQYF.

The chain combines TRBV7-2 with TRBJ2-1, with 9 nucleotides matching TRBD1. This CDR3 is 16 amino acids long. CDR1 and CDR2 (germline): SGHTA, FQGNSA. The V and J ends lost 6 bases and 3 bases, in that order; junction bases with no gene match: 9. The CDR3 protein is CASSYHTGGHYNEQFF. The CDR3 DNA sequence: TGTGCCAGCAGTTACCATACAGGGGGCCACTACAATGAGCAGTTCTTC. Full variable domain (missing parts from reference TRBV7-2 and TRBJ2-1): GAGVSQSPSNKVTEKGKDVELRCDPISGHTALYWYRQSLGQGLEFLIYFQGNSAPDKSGLPSDRFSAERTGGSVSTLTIQRTQQEDSAVYLCASSYHTGGHYNEQFFGPGTRLTVL.

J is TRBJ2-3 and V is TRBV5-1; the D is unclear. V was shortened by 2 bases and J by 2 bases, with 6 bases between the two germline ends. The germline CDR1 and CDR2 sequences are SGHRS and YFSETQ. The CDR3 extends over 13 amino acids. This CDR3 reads CASSFAPTDTQYF. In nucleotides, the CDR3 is TGCGCCAGCAGCTTTGCGCCCACAGATACGCAGTATTTT.

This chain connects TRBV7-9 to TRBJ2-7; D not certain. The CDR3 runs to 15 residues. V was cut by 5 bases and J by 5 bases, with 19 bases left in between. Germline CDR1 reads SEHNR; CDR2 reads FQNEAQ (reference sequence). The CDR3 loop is CASSLTSVHLHEQYF. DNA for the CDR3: TGTGCCAGCAGCCTCACCAGCGTTCACCTCCACGAGCAGTACTTC.

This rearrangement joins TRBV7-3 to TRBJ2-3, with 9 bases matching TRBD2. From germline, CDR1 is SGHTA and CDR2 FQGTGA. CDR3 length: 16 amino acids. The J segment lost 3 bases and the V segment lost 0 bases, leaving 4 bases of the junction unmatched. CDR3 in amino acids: CASSLTGGGETDTQYF. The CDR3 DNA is TGTGCCAGCAGCTTAACCGGCGGGGGGGAAACAGATACGCAGTATTTT.

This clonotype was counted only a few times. The CDR3: CASSLAGDVYNEQFF. The CDR3 coding sequence is TGCGCCAGCAGCCTAGCGGGAGATGTCTACAATGAGCAGTTCTTC. V gene TRBV5-1 combines with J gene TRBJ2-1; 10 nucleotides agree with TRBD2. The length of the CDR3 is 15 residues. Trimming removed 4 bases from V and 3 bases from J; junction bases left unmatched: 4. Germline loops: CDR1 SGHRS, CDR2 YFSETQ.

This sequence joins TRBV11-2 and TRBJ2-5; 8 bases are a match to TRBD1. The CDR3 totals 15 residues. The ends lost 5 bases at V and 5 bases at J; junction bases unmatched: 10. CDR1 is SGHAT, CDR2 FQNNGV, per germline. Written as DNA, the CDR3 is TGTGCCAGCAGCCCGACAGGGGTTGAGGTGGAGACCCAGTACTTC. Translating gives CASSPTGVEVETQYF.

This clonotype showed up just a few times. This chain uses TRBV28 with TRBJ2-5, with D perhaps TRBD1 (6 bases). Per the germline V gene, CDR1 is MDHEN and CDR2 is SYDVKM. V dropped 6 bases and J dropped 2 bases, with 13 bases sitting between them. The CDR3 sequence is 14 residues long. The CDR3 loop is CASRGHTTQETQYF. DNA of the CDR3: TGTGCCAGCAGGGGACACACTACTCAAGAGACCCAGTACTTC.

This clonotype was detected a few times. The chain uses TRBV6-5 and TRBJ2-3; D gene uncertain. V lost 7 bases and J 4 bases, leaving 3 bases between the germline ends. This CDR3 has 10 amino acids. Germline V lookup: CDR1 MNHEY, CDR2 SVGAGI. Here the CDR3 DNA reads TGTGCCAGCAAGTCAGATACGCAGTATTTT. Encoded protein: CASKSDTQYF.

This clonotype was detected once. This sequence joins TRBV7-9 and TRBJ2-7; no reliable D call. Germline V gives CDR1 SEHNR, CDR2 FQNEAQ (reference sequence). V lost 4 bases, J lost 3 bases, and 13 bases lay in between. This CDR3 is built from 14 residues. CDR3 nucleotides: TGTGCCAGCAGCTCCTGGAGAGGTGACTACGAGCAGTACTTC. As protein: CASSSWRGDYEQYF.

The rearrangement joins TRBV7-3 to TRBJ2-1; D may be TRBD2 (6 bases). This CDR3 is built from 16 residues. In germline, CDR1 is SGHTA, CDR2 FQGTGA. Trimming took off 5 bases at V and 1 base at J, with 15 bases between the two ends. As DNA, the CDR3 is TGTGCCAGCAGCCAACAAGGACTAACGTCCTACAATGAGCAGTTCTTC. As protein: CASSQQGLTSYNEQFF.